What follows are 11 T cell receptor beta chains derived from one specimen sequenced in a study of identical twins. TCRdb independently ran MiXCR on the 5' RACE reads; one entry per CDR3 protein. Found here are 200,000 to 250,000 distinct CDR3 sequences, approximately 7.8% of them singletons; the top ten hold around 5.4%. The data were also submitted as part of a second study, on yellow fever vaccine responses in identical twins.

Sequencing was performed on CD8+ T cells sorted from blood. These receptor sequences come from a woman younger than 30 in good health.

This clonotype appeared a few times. The CDR3 spells CASSLAALIGLANTDTQYF. For the CDR3, the DNA is TGTGCCAGCAGCTTAGCGGCGCTTATCGGACTAGCCAACACAGATACGCAGTATTTT. The chain couples TRBV7-2 to TRBJ2-3, with 8 positions matching TRBD2. This CDR3 comprises 19 residues. The V and J ends lost 0 bases and 2 bases, in that order; junction bases with no gene match: 13. In germline, CDR1 is SGHTA, CDR2 FQGNSA.

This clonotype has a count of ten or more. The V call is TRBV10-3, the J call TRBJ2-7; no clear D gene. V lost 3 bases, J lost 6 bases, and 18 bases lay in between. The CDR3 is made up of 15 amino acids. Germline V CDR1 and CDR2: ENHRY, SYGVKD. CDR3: CAISDWSSRSREQYF. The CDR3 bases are TGTGCCATCAGTGATTGGTCTTCCCGGTCCCGCGAGCAGTACTTC.

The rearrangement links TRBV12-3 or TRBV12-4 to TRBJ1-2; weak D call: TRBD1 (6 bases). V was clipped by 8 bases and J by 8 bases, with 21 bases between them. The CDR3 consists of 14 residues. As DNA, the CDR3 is TGTGCCAGCGGGGACCGGGACATTCGATACGGCTACACCTTC. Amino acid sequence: CASGDRDIRYGYTF.

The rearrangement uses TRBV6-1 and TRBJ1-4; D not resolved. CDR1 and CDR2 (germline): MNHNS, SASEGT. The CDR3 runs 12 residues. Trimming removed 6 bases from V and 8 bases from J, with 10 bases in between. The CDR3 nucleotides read TGTGCCAGCAGGGGGTTGGAGGAAAAACTGTTTTTT. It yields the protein CASRGLEEKLFF.

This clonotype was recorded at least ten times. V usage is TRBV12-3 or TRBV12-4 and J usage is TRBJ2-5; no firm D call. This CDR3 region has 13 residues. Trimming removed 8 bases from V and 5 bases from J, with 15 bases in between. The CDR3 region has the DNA TGTGCCAGCGGGTACCTCCCCGGGGAGACCCAGTACTTC. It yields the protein CASGYLPGETQYF.

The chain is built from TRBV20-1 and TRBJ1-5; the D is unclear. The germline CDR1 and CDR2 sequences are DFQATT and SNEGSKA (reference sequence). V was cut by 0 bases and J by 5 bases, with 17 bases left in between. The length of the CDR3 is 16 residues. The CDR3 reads CSARDLLESQYQPQHF. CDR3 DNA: TGCAGTGCTAGAGATCTGCTGGAATCCCAGTATCAGCCCCAGCATTTT.

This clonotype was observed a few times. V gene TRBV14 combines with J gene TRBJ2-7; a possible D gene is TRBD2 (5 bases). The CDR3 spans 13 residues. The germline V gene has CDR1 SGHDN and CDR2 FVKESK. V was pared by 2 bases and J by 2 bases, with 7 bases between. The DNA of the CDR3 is TGTGCCAGCAGCCAATCCGGGACCTACGAGCAGTACGTC. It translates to CASSQSGTYEQYV.

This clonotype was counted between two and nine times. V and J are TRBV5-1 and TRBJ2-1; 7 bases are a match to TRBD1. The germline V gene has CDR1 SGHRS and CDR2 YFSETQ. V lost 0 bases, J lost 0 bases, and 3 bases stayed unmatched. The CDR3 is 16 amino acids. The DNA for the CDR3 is TGCGCCAGCAGCTTGGAAGGGGGCCTCTCCTACAATGAGCAGTTCTTC. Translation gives CASSLEGGLSYNEQFF.

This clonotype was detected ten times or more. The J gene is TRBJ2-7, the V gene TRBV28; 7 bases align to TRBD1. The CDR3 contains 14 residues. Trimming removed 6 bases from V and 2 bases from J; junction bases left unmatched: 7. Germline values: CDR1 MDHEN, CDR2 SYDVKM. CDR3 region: CASSRRQGPYEQYF. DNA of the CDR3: TGTGCCAGCAGCAGAAGACAGGGACCCTACGAGCAGTACTTC. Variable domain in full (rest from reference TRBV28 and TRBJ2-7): DVKVTQSSRYLVKRTGEKVFLECVQDMDHENMFWYRQDPGLGLRLIYFSYDVKMKEKGDIPEGYSVSREKKERFSLILESASTNQTSMYLCASSRRQGPYEQYFGPGTRLTVT.

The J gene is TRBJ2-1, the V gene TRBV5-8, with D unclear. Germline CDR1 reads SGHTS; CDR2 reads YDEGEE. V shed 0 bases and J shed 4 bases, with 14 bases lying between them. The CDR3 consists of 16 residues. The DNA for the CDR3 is TGTGCCAGCAGCTTGGTGGTCCTCGCTCCGTACAATGAGCAGTTCTTC. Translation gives CASSLVVLAPYNEQFF.

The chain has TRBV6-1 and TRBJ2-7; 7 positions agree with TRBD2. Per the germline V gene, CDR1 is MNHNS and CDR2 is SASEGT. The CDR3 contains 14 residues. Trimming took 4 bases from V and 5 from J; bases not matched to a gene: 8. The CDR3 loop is CASSVAGDSHEQYF. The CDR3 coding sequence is TGTGCCAGCAGTGTGGCGGGAGATTCCCACGAGCAGTACTTC.